This entry lists 14 T cell receptor beta chains sequenced from one sample in a study of beta chain features in type 1 diabetes. Findings of the study overall: Moderate but significant shortening of TCRB CDR3s was recorded in all four CD4+ subsets from Type 1 diabetes patients.

These receptors' targets are unknown. The study reverse transcribed the entire isolated RNA, so it sequenced expressed TCRB transcripts. The method was immunoSEQ multiplex PCR; TCRdb's version includes in-frame clones alone and lacks a portion of them. The data show approximately 360,000 clones, roughly 12% seen once. Sequences were obtained from naive CD4+ T cells from blood. The receptors derive from a woman aged 18-30 years with type 1 diabetes.

The chain links TRBV2 to TRBJ2-5; D gene uncertain. This CDR3 is built from 11 residues. Germline CDR1 is SNHLY and CDR2 is FYNNEI. The ends were cut back, 7 bases at V and 7 bases at J, with 10 bases in the middle. DNA for the CDR3: TGTGCCAGCACAATCACCGGGACCCAGTACTTC. It translates to CASTITGTQYF.

The CDR3 region has the DNA TGCGCCAGCAGCCAGAAAGGGACAGTGAGCTCCTACGAGCAGTACTTC. Amino acid sequence: CASSQKGTVSSYEQYF. The V call is TRBV4-3, the J call TRBJ2-7; 7 bases are a match to TRBD1. J lost 0 bases, V lost 3 bases, and 8 bases had no gene match. The CDR3 totals 16 residues. Looked up from germline, CDR1 is LGHNA and CDR2 is YSLEER.

The sample holds a few counts of this clone. The CDR3 protein is CASPTPGQGSGELFF. In nucleotides, the CDR3 is TGTGCCAGCCCTACCCCGGGACAGGGGTCCGGGGAGCTGTTTTTT. The chain couples TRBV7-9 to TRBJ2-2; 10 bases fit TRBD1. Trimming took 8 bases from V and 6 from J; bases not matched to a gene: 9. The CDR3 is made up of 15 amino acids. Germline V gene sequence: CDR1 SEHNR, CDR2 FQNEAQ (reference sequence).

This chain joins TRBV11-3 and TRBJ2-7; possibly TRBD1 for D (5 bases). The CDR3 contains 12 residues. Germline CDR1 is SGHNT and CDR2 is YENEEA. V shed 3 bases and J shed 3 bases, with 6 bases lying between them. The CDR3 here is CASSFRGYEQYF. The CDR3 DNA follows: TGTGCCAGCAGCTTTAGGGGCTACGAGCAGTACTTC.

This clone has only a few counts. This chain connects TRBV19 to TRBJ1-1; 7 nucleotides agree with TRBD1. The CDR3 consists of 14 residues. J gave up 2 bases and V 8 bases, and 8 bases lay outside the gene matches. Germline lookup yields CDR1 LNHDA and CDR2 SQIVND (reference sequence). Written as DNA, the CDR3 is TGTGCCAGTCAAGCCGGGACAGCTAACACTGAAGCTTTCTTT. Its protein is CASQAGTANTEAFF.

This clone has a single count. The V call is TRBV4-1, the J call TRBJ1-5; tentative D call: TRBD1 (6 bases). V was cut by 4 bases and J by 7 bases, with 23 bases left in between. Germline loops: CDR1 MGHRA, CDR2 YSYEKL. CDR3 length: 17 residues. The CDR3 reads CASSPPGGGGPRQPQHF. In DNA, the CDR3 is TGCGCCAGCAGCCCACCAGGCGGGGGCGGGCCGAGACAGCCCCAGCATTTT.

This clone was detected only a few times. The V and J genes are TRBV29-1 and TRBJ2-2, with TRBD1 identical over 9 bases. The CDR3 loop spans 14 amino acids. CDR1 SQVTM and CDR2 ANQGSEA come from the germline V gene. Unmatched junction bases numbered 3, after V lost 3 bases and J lost 4 bases. CDR3 region: CSVERQGVTGELFF. The CDR3 DNA reads as TGCAGCGTTGAGAGACAGGGGGTCACCGGGGAGCTGTTTTTT.

This clone has more than one count but fewer than ten. V and J are TRBV5-4 and TRBJ2-1; the D gene is possibly TRBD2 (5 bases). Germline-derived CDR1 and CDR2 are SGHNT and YYREEE (reference sequence). The ends were cut back, 2 bases at V and 4 bases at J, with 7 bases in the middle. The CDR3 contains 13 residues. CDR3 sequence reads: CASSFRGYNEQFF. The CDR3 DNA follows: TGTGCCAGCAGCTTCCGGGGATACAATGAGCAGTTCTTC.

This clone was seen a few times. The chain recombines TRBV9 with TRBJ1-1, with a tentative D call TRBD1 (6 bases). CDR1 is SGDLS, CDR2 YYNGEE, per germline. There are 15 residues in the CDR3. Deletions cut 3 bases from V and 4 bases from J, with 16 bases between. The CDR3 spells CASSALVQGGTEAFF. The CDR3, as DNA: TGTGCCAGCAGCGCCCTCGTACAGGGCGGCACTGAAGCTTTCTTT. Together with reference TRBV9 and TRBJ1-1, the CDR3 gives the full variable domain: DSGVTQTPKHLITATGQRVTLRCSPRSGDLSVYWYQQSLDQGLQFLIQYYNGEERAKGNILERFSAQQFPDLHSELNLSSLELGDSALYFCASSALVQGGTEAFFGQGTRLTVV.

The rearrangement joins TRBV5-1 to TRBJ2-5; no definite D call. The V gene lost 6 bases and the J gene lost 2 bases, with 5 bases spanning the gap. Germline-derived CDR1 and CDR2 are SGHRS and YFSETQ. CDR3 length: 11 residues. CDR3 bases: TGCGCCAGCACCCAACAAGAGACCCAGTACTTC. This encodes CASTQQETQYF.

The J gene is TRBJ2-3, the V gene TRBV6-1, with TRBD1 matching 7 bases. V lost 6 bases, J lost 2 bases, and 2 bases stayed unmatched. CDR3 length: 13 amino acids. Germline V CDR1 and CDR2: MNHNS, SASEGT. CDR3 coding DNA: TGTGCCAGCAGAGGACAGGTCACAGATACGCAGTATTTT. Its protein product is CASRGQVTDTQYF.

This clone has a handful of counts. The V call is TRBV2, the J call TRBJ1-1, with a weak D call TRBD1 (5 bases). The CDR3 has 13 amino acids. Germline V gene lookup returns CDR1 SNHLY and CDR2 FYNNEI. Between the trimmed V and J ends, which lost 5 bases and 1 base, there was a span of 8 bases. CDR3 DNA: TGTGCCAGCAGTTATACAGGGAACACTGAAGCTTTCTTT. Translated, it gives CASSYTGNTEAFF. The complete variable domain, with remaining parts taken from reference TRBV2 and TRBJ1-1, reads EPEVTQTPSHQVTQMGQEVILRCVPISNHLYFYWYRQILGQKVEFLVSFYNNEISEKSEIFDDQFSVERPDGSNFTLKIRSTKLEDSAMYFCASSYTGNTEAFFGQGTRLTVV.

This clone was counted between two and nine times. Other nucleotide sequences in the sample specify the same CDR3. The chain recombines TRBV11-2 with TRBJ2-7; D gene uncertain. Germline V lookup: CDR1 SGHAT, CDR2 FQNNGV. CDR3 length equals 12 residues. Trimming removed 1 base from V and 4 bases from J, with 5 bases in between. The CDR3 nucleotides read TGTGCCAGCAGCTTAGTGTCTTACGAGCAGTACTTC. Translation: CASSLVSYEQYF.

In DNA form, the CDR3 reads TGCAGCGTTGTCAACCGAGGTAGGAACACTGAAGCTTTCTTT. It yields the protein CSVVNRGRNTEAFF. The chain carries TRBV29-1 and TRBJ1-1, with D uncertain. Trimming removed 4 bases from V and 1 base from J, with 13 bases in between. This CDR3 has 14 amino acids. CDR1 is SQVTM and CDR2 is ANQGSEA in the germline V gene. Using reference TRBV29-1 and TRBJ1-1 for the parts outside the CDR3, the full variable domain is SAVISQKPSRDICQRGTSLTIQCQVDSQVTMMFWYRQQPGQSLTLIATANQGSEATYESGFVIDKFPISRPNLTFSTLTVSNMSPEDSSIYLCSVVNRGRNTEAFFGQGTRLTVV.